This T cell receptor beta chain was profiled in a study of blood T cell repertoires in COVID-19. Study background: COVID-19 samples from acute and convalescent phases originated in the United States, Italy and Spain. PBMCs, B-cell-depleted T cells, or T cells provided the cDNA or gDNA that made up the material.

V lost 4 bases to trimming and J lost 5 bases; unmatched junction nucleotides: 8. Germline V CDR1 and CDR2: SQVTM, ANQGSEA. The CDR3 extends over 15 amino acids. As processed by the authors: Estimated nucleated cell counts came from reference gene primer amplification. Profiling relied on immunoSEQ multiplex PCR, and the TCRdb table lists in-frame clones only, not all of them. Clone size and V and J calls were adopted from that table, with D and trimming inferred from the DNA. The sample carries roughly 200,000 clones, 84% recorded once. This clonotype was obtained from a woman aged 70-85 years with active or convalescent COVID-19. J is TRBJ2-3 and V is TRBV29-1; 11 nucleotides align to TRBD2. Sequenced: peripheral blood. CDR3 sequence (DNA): TGCAGCGTTGCTCGTAGCGGGAGGGCAATAGATACGCAGTATTTT. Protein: CSVARSGRAIDTQYF.